One sample yielded the 10 T cell receptor beta chains listed below, sequenced in a study of blood T cell repertoires in COVID-19. The data were produced by immunoSEQ multiplex PCR, yet TCRdb's version contains in-frame clones alone and is incomplete. In the table there are about 190,000 clones, 65% to 80% of which are singletons. Sequences were obtained from peripheral blood. These receptors all come from a man aged 45-65 years who had recovered from COVID-19.

V usage is TRBV11-2 and J usage is TRBJ1-1, with D possibly matching TRBD1 (5 bases). The CDR3 is made up of 13 amino acids. In germline, CDR1 is SGHAT, CDR2 FQNNGV. Trimming shortened V by 3 bases and J by 3 bases, and 8 bases separated the two germline ends. CDR3: CASSFGGDTEAFF. The CDR3 DNA is TGTGCCAGCAGCTTCGGGGGAGACACTGAAGCTTTCTTT.

V usage is TRBV29-1 and J usage is TRBJ2-5; TRBD1 agrees at 9 bases. The CDR3 contains 15 residues. Germline CDR1 SQVTM, CDR2 ANQGSEA. After removal of 4 bases from V and 5 bases from J, the junction contained 11 bases not matched to a gene. The CDR3 DNA reads as TGCAGCGTTGGCGGACAGGGGCAGGGTCAGGAGACCCAGTACTTC. Its translation is CSVGGQGQGQETQYF.

A single count supports this clone. The rearrangement links TRBV13 to TRBJ2-2, with 8 nucleotides matching TRBD2. The germline gives CDR1 PRHDT, CDR2 FYEKMQ (reference sequence). V was pared by 2 bases and J by 6 bases, with 8 bases of the junction left unmatched. The CDR3 contains 16 residues. The CDR3 spells CASSLQPGLVPGELFF. CDR3 sequence (DNA): TGTGCCAGCAGCTTACAGCCGGGACTAGTTCCCGGGGAGCTGTTTTTT. Combining the CDR3 with reference TRBV13 and TRBJ2-2 gives the whole variable domain AAGVIQSPRHLIKEKRETATLKCYPIPRHDTVYWYQQGPGQDPQFLISFYEKMQSDKGSIPDRFSAQQFSDYHSELNMSSLELGDSALYFCASSLQPGLVPGELFFGEGSRLTVL.

This clone occurred many times. The chain carries TRBV12-2 and TRBJ2-1; no DNA check was done on the table's D call, TRBD1. TRBV12-2 is annotated as a pseudogene. The CDR3 totals 17 residues. CDR3 bases: TGTGCAAGTCGCTCACGCCCCCGGGACAGGGGGCGGAATGAGCAGTTCTTC. Translation: CASRSRPRDRGRNEQFF.

V usage is TRBV28 and J usage is TRBJ1-1; TRBD1 might be the D (6 bases). The germline gives CDR1 MDHEN, CDR2 SYDVKM. Trimming took off 4 bases at V and 8 bases at J, with 14 bases between the two ends. There are 13 residues in the CDR3. DNA of the CDR3: TGTGCCAGCAGTTCCCTCCGCGGGGGCGAAGCTTTCTTT. This translates into CASSSLRGGEAFF.

V gene TRBV14 combines with J gene TRBJ2-3; 8 bases match TRBD2. This CDR3 comprises 18 residues. The V and J ends lost 5 bases and 5 bases, in that order; junction bases with no gene match: 18. The germline CDR1 and CDR2 sequences are SGHDN and FVKESK. CDR3: CASSSNSGTSRWKDTQYF. CDR3 coding DNA: TGTGCCAGCAGCTCAAACTCCGGGACTAGTCGGTGGAAAGATACGCAGTATTTT.

This sequence joins TRBV30 and TRBJ1-5; tentatively, D is TRBD1 (5 bases). The germline V gene encodes CDR1 GTSNPN and CDR2 SVGIG (reference sequence). This CDR3 is built from 20 residues. V dropped 1 base and J dropped 0 bases, with 25 bases sitting between them. The CDR3 DNA is TGTGCCTGGAGTGCCGGACTTGCATGGGGGGACCCGAATAGCAATCAGCCCCAGCATTTT. It translates to CAWSAGLAWGDPNSNQPQHF.

The chain links TRBV7-9 to TRBJ2-7; tentative D call: TRBD2 (6 bases). Germline V gives CDR1 SEHNR, CDR2 FQNEAQ (reference sequence). V dropped 4 bases and J dropped 7 bases, with 20 bases sitting between them. The CDR3 contains 15 residues. The CDR3 is CASSSRGTAMGEQYF. In DNA form, the CDR3 reads TGTGCCAGCAGCTCGCGCGGGACTGCCATGGGAGAGCAGTACTTC.

The chain couples TRBV7-9 to TRBJ1-2; tentative D call: TRBD1 (6 bases). The CDR3 consists of 14 residues. Germline V lookup: CDR1 SEHNR, CDR2 FQNEAQ (reference sequence). V lost 5 bases and J lost 4, with 14 bases in between. CDR3 bases: TGTGCCAGCAGCCCAGGGGCAGGGGCCTATGGCTACACCTTC. It yields the protein CASSPGAGAYGYTF.

This clone was seen a few times. The chain is built from TRBV6-2 or TRBV6-3 and TRBJ2-1, with D perhaps matching TRBD2 (7 bases). This CDR3 spans 15 amino acids. V shed 6 bases and J shed 6 bases, with 18 bases lying between them. Germline V gene data show CDR1 as MNHEY and CDR2 as SVGEGT. The CDR3 region has the DNA TGTGCCAGCAGCAAAAGCGAGGGGGGGCCCAATGAGCAGTTCTTC. The encoded protein is CASSKSEGGPNEQFF.